Following are 29 T cell receptor beta chains from one sample sequenced in a study of blood T cell repertoires in COVID-19. Assay used: immunoSEQ multiplex PCR; TCRdb lists only in-frame clones, some missing. The sample lists some 90,000 clones; 80% to 90% were seen once. The sample was peripheral blood. The receptors were sampled from a man aged 50-60 years with acute or convalescent COVID-19.

The rearrangement uses TRBV5-6 and TRBJ1-5; D not resolved. The CDR3 runs 14 residues. Germline CDR1 is SGHDT and CDR2 is YYEEEE. V was trimmed by 0 bases and J by 1 base, leaving 5 bases between them. This CDR3 reads CASSLVGSNQPQHF. For the CDR3, the DNA is TGTGCCAGCAGCTTGGTGGGCAGCAATCAGCCCCAGCATTTT. The full variable domain, completed using reference TRBV5-6 and TRBJ1-5, is DAGVTQSPTHLIKTRGQQVTLRCSPKSGHDTVSWYQQALGQGPQFIFQYYEEEERQRGNFPDRFSGHQFPNYSSELNVNALLLGDSALYLCASSLVGSNQPQHFGDGTRLSIL.

This chain uses TRBV4-2 with TRBJ2-1, with TRBD2 as a possible D gene (5 bases). This CDR3 is built from 15 residues. V lost 8 bases and J lost 4, with 18 bases in between. Per the germline V gene, CDR1 is LGHNA and CDR2 is YNFKEQ. The CDR3 is CASALEGQRYNEQFF. In DNA, the CDR3 is TGTGCCAGCGCGCTTGAGGGTCAGCGGTACAATGAGCAGTTCTTC.

V is TRBV18 and J is TRBJ2-7, with TRBD1 as a possible D gene (5 bases). This CDR3 contains 13 residues. Germline CDR1 is KGHSH and CDR2 is LQKENI. Trimming took 6 bases from V and 6 from J, leaving 15 bases between them. CDR3 sequence reads: CASSPTDLGEQYF. The CDR3 DNA is TGTGCCAGCTCCCCGACAGATTTGGGCGAGCAGTACTTC.

The rearrangement links TRBV4-1 to TRBJ2-1; perhaps TRBD1 as D (6 bases). Germline V CDR1 and CDR2: MGHRA, YSYEKL. Trimming removed 0 bases at V and 5 bases at J, with 11 bases between. This CDR3 spans 15 amino acids. The CDR3 nucleotides are TGCGCCAGCAGCCAAGACAGGTGGACAGACAATGAGCAGTTCTTC. Translating gives CASSQDRWTDNEQFF.

J is TRBJ2-3 and V is TRBV5-1; the match to TRBD2 covers 8 bases. V was pared by 4 bases and J by 4 bases, with 8 bases of the junction left unmatched. Germline CDR1 reads SGHRS; CDR2 reads YFSETQ. The CDR3 consists of 15 residues. The DNA of the CDR3 is TGCGCCAGCAGCCGCGGACTAGCCCCTCCAGATACGCAGTATTTT. Amino acid sequence: CASSRGLAPPDTQYF. The complete variable domain, with remaining parts taken from reference TRBV5-1 and TRBJ2-3, reads KAGVTQTPRYLIKTRGQQVTLSCSPISGHRSVSWYQQTPGQGLQFLFEYFSETQRNKGNFPGRFSGRQFSNSRSEMNVSTLELGDSALYLCASSRGLAPPDTQYFGPGTRLTVL.

The chain combines TRBV2 with TRBJ2-2, with 8 bases aligning to TRBD2. Germline V gene lookup returns CDR1 SNHLY and CDR2 FYNNEI. This CDR3 region has 16 residues. V lost 6 bases, J lost 4 bases, and 10 bases stayed unmatched. The CDR3 sequence is CASSEKGLVGTGELFF. The DNA of the CDR3 is TGTGCCAGCAGCGAAAAGGGACTAGTAGGCACCGGGGAGCTGTTTTTT.

This sequence joins TRBV7-2 and TRBJ1-2, with 7 bases matching TRBD1. With 1 base clipped from V and 8 bases from J, the junction kept 7 bases outside the gene matches. The CDR3 runs to 14 residues. Germline V gives CDR1 SGHTA, CDR2 FQGNSA. CDR3 residues: CASSLDTRGEGYTF. The CDR3 DNA reads as TGTGCCAGCAGCTTAGATACCAGGGGGGAAGGCTACACCTTC.

The rearrangement links TRBV5-1 to TRBJ2-7; the D gene is possibly TRBD1 (6 bases). Trimming pared 2 bases from V and 12 bases from J, leaving 18 bases between. Germline V CDR1 and CDR2: SGHRS, YFSETQ. CDR3 length equals 13 residues. Written as DNA, the CDR3 is TGCGCCAGCAGCTTTAACTTAGGACAGTTCCTGTACTTC. It specifies CASSFNLGQFLYF.

J is TRBJ2-7 and V is TRBV5-1; maybe TRBD1 (5 bases). V lost 0 bases and J lost 5, with 15 bases in between. Germline V lookup: CDR1 SGHRS, CDR2 YFSETQ. This CDR3 is 15 amino acids long. The CDR3 spells CASSLDGQGIHEQYF. The CDR3 DNA follows: TGCGCCAGCAGCTTGGACGGTCAGGGTATTCACGAGCAGTACTTC.

The V gene is TRBV7-6, the J gene TRBJ2-7, with 8 bases fitting TRBD1. This CDR3 has 14 residues. CDR1 and CDR2 (germline): SGHVS, FNYEAQ. The V and J ends lost 1 base and 5 bases, in that order; junction bases with no gene match: 4. The CDR3 bases are TGTGCCAGCAGCTTAGGGGCAGGGGGCGACGAGCAGTACTTC. Translation gives CASSLGAGGDEQYF.

The rearrangement links TRBV6-2 or TRBV6-3 to TRBJ2-7; the match to TRBD1 covers 7 bases. Germline V gene data show CDR1 as MNHEY and CDR2 as SVGEGT. V dropped 4 bases and J dropped 5; count of bases not matched to a gene: 14. This CDR3 comprises 16 residues. The CDR3 sequence is CASSFQGVCIRDEQYV. CDR3 DNA sequence: TGTGCCAGCAGTTTTCAGGGGGTTTGTATTCGGGACGAGCAGTACGTC.

This rearrangement joins TRBV28 to TRBJ1-4; 8 bases fit TRBD1. The V segment lost 8 bases and the J segment 8 bases; nucleotides outside the gene matches: 13. This CDR3 is 15 amino acids long. The germline CDR1 and CDR2 sequences are MDHEN and SYDVKM. CDR3: CASGQGTGLREKLFF. The CDR3 DNA reads TGTGCCAGCGGGCAGGGGACAGGTCTAAGGGAAAAACTGTTTTTT.

This clone was picked up a small number of times. The chain couples TRBV19 to TRBJ1-1; a possible D gene is TRBD1 (5 bases). Germline V lookup: CDR1 LNHDA, CDR2 SQIVND (reference sequence). The CDR3 sequence is 13 residues long. Trimming removed 0 bases from V and 11 bases from J, with 13 bases in between. The CDR3 region has the DNA TGTGCCAGTAGTATAGATCGGGCACAGGACGCTTTCTTT. Its protein product is CASSIDRAQDAFF.

The chain has TRBV6-5 and TRBJ1-5; the match to TRBD1 covers 7 bases. This CDR3 has 13 residues. Trimming removed 10 bases from V and 5 bases from J; junction bases left unmatched: 8. The V gene's germline CDR1 is MNHEY and CDR2 SVGAGI. This CDR3 reads CAITDRVDQPQHF. CDR3 DNA: TGTGCCATCACAGACAGGGTCGATCAGCCCCAGCATTTT.

Written as DNA, the CDR3 is TGTGCCAGCAGCGTCAGGTGGGACTATGGCTACACCTTC. Residues: CASSVRWDYGYTF. The gene calls are TRBV9 and TRBJ1-2, with no clear D. The CDR3 extends over 13 amino acids. CDR1 is SGDLS and CDR2 is YYNGEE in the germline V gene. With 2 bases removed from V and 3 bases from J, the gap between germline ends came to 8 bases.

V usage is TRBV7-6 and J usage is TRBJ1-1; 8 bases align to TRBD1. CDR1 is SGHVS and CDR2 is FNYEAQ in the germline V gene. The CDR3 consists of 17 residues. With 1 base clipped from V and 0 bases from J, the junction kept 7 bases outside the gene matches. CDR3 in amino acids: CASSLVETGGLNTEAFF. As DNA, the CDR3 is TGTGCCAGCAGCTTAGTAGAAACAGGGGGATTGAACACTGAAGCTTTCTTT.

This chain connects TRBV5-1 to TRBJ2-3; 7 nucleotides line up with TRBD1. Losses at the gene ends were 5 bases for V and 4 bases for J; bases not matched to a gene: 10. Germline V lookup: CDR1 SGHRS, CDR2 YFSETQ. The CDR3 consists of 15 residues. CDR3 DNA: TGCGCCAGCAGTTTCACAGGGGATCCCTCAGATACGCAGTATTTT. This sequence encodes CASSFTGDPSDTQYF.

The V gene is TRBV25-1, the J gene TRBJ1-6; the D is unclear. With 4 bases removed from V and 6 bases from J, the gap between germline ends came to 7 bases. Germline CDR1 MGHDK, CDR2 SYGVNS. This CDR3 comprises 13 residues. CDR3 region: CASSALLNSPLHF. Here the CDR3 DNA reads TGTGCCAGCAGTGCCCTTCTTAATTCACCCCTCCACTTT.

The V gene is TRBV13, the J gene TRBJ2-7, with D possibly being TRBD2 (6 bases). CDR1 PRHDT and CDR2 FYEKMQ come from the germline V gene (reference sequence). V was shortened by 3 bases and J by 2 bases, with 11 bases between the two germline ends. The CDR3 has 14 residues. This chain's CDR3 is CASSLIGLPYEQYV. CDR3 bases: TGTGCCAGCAGCTTGATTGGACTACCCTACGAGCAGTACGTC.

J is TRBJ1-1 and V is TRBV2, with 9 bases aligning to TRBD1. The V and J ends lost 6 bases and 4 bases, in that order; junction bases with no gene match: 9. This CDR3 comprises 15 residues. Germline assignment: CDR1 SNHLY and CDR2 FYNNEI. CDR3 sequence: CASRYNRDRVTEAFF. The CDR3 nucleotides read TGTGCCAGCAGATACAACCGGGACAGGGTCACTGAAGCTTTCTTT.

The rearrangement joins TRBV5-8 to TRBJ1-5; D might be TRBD1 (5 bases). CDR3 size: 19 residues. With 0 bases removed from V and 1 base from J, the gap between germline ends came to 20 bases. CDR1 and CDR2 (germline): SGHTS, YDEGEE. The CDR3 region has the DNA TGTGCCAGCAGCTTGGCCGTTTTTTCAGGGATACTAAGCAATCAGCCCCAGCATTTT. Protein product: CASSLAVFSGILSNQPQHF.

V usage is TRBV11-2 and J usage is TRBJ2-7, with TRBD2 identical over 12 bases. Germline lookup yields CDR1 SGHAT and CDR2 FQNNGV. This CDR3 comprises 17 residues. The V gene end was trimmed by 5 bases and the J gene end by 0 bases; junction bases not matched to a gene: 8. CDR3 coding DNA: TGTGCCAGCAGCCAGGCCTTACTAGCGGGGGGCTCCTACGAGCAGTACTTC. It yields the protein CASSQALLAGGSYEQYF.

The chain combines TRBV28 with TRBJ2-7; 8 bases agree with TRBD1. From germline, CDR1 is MDHEN and CDR2 SYDVKM. V lost 5 bases to trimming and J lost 2 bases; unmatched junction nucleotides: 5. The CDR3 has 14 amino acids. CDR3 region: CASSGRDRTYEQYF. CDR3 DNA sequence: TGTGCCAGCAGTGGCCGGGACAGGACCTACGAGCAGTACTTC.

The chain is built from TRBV5-4 and TRBJ2-2, with 8 positions matching TRBD2. The CDR3 spans 16 residues. Germline V gene lookup returns CDR1 SGHNT and CDR2 YYREEE (reference sequence). V gave up 5 bases and J gave up 8 bases; unmatched junction bases: 14. The CDR3 region is CASSSPRRGAEGELFF. As DNA, the CDR3 is TGTGCCAGCAGTTCCCCGAGGCGGGGGGCCGAAGGGGAGCTGTTTTTT.

This clone was seen a single time. This rearrangement joins TRBV2 to TRBJ1-1; D gene unclear. From germline, CDR1 is SNHLY and CDR2 FYNNEI. V was cut by 8 bases and J by 0 bases, with 10 bases left in between. The CDR3 extends over 13 amino acids. The DNA for the CDR3 is TGTGCCAGCCGAGGAAGCATGAACACTGAAGCTTTCTTT. Translation: CASRGSMNTEAFF. Full variable domain (outside the CDR3, taken from reference TRBV2 and TRBJ1-1): EPEVTQTPSHQVTQMGQEVILRCVPISNHLYFYWYRQILGQKVEFLVSFYNNEISEKSEIFDDQFSVERPDGSNFTLKIRSTKLEDSAMYFCASRGSMNTEAFFGQGTRLTVV.

The gene calls are TRBV7-3 and TRBJ2-3; D is ambiguous. Trimming took 5 bases from V and 4 from J, leaving 7 bases between them. Germline V gene lookup returns CDR1 SGHTA and CDR2 FQGTGA. The CDR3 length is 12 residues. CDR3: CASSELPDTQYF. CDR3 nucleotides: TGTGCCAGCAGCGAGTTGCCAGATACGCAGTATTTT.

The rearrangement links TRBV11-3 to TRBJ1-1, with D possibly TRBD1 on 6 matching bases. The ends were cut back, 6 bases at V and 7 bases at J, with 27 bases in the middle. CDR1 SGHNT and CDR2 YENEEA come from the germline V gene. The CDR3 loop spans 17 amino acids. CDR3: CASRSLTGTGNIGEAFF. In nucleotides, the CDR3 is TGTGCCAGCAGGTCCTTAACGGGAACAGGGAATATCGGTGAAGCTTTCTTT.

The chain employs TRBV7-2 and TRBJ1-1, with D tentatively TRBD1 (6 bases). The CDR3 runs 14 residues. Germline CDR1 reads SGHTA; CDR2 reads FQGNSA. The V end lost 4 bases, the J end lost 4 bases, and 13 bases lay between the germline ends. CDR3 sequence (DNA): TGTGCCAGCAGCTATAAGGGAGGGGGCACTGAAGCTTTCTTT. Its translation: CASSYKGGGTEAFF.

The chain recombines TRBV7-8 with TRBJ2-2; weak D call: TRBD2 (6 bases). Trimming shortened V by 4 bases and J by 4 bases, and 13 bases separated the two germline ends. The length of the CDR3 is 15 residues. Germline V gives CDR1 SGHVS, CDR2 FQNEAQ. The CDR3 region is CASSWPAGTTGELFF. CDR3 DNA sequence: TGTGCCAGCAGCTGGCCAGCGGGCACCACCGGGGAGCTGTTTTTT.